A selection of T cell receptor beta chains follows, all from one sample in a study of tumor-infiltrating lymphocytes in primary liver carcinoma. Each CDR3 protein is one row after TCRdb ran MiXCR on the multiplex PCR reads. The data show about 120,000 distinct CDR3 sequences, roughly 69% seen once. The material sequenced was liver tumor tissue from sampling region 1. Source of these receptors: a woman aged 55 to 70 with primary liver carcinoma and hepatitis B virus infection. CDR3s include the opening cysteine and the closing phenylalanine or tryptophan. The order of the fields is V gene, D gene, CDR3 length, J gene, clone size, CDR3 DNA, CDR3 protein. A D gene is named only where the DNA matches it firmly. Clone size, where shown, is once, few, many, or a class for clones that have expanded.

V gene: TRBV11-2
D gene: TRBD2
CDR3 length: 16
J gene: TRBJ2-1
clone size: -
CDR3 DNA: TGTGCCAGCCGCCCTACCCCGGGACTAGCCGGGAATGAGCAGTTCTTC
CDR3 protein: CASRPTPGLAGNEQFF

V gene: TRBV28
D gene: -
CDR3 length: 12
J gene: TRBJ2-3
clone size: many
CDR3 DNA: TGTGCCAGCAGTCCCTGGGAAGATACGCAGTATTTT
CDR3 protein: CASSPWEDTQYF

V gene: TRBV7-9
D gene: -
CDR3 length: 14
J gene: TRBJ2-5
clone size: many
CDR3 DNA: TGTGCCAGCAGCTTTTACCAGGGCGGCGAGACCCAGTACTTC
CDR3 protein: CASSFYQGGETQYF

V gene: TRBV7-9
D gene: -
CDR3 length: 14
J gene: TRBJ1-6
clone size: -
CDR3 DNA: TGTGCCTGCAGGAGGGAGGGGGAAACTTCACCCCTCCACTTT
CDR3 protein: CACRREGETSPLHF

V gene: TRBV6-1
D gene: -
CDR3 length: 13
J gene: TRBJ1-5
clone size: many
CDR3 DNA: TGTGCCGGGCATACGGGGCCCAAGCAGCCCCAGCATTTT
CDR3 protein: CAGHTGPKQPQHF

V gene: TRBV6-6
D gene: -
CDR3 length: 13
J gene: TRBJ1-5
clone size: many
CDR3 DNA: TGTGCCAGCACCCGAGGGGAGGGGCAGCCCCAGCATTTT
CDR3 protein: CASTRGEGQPQHF

V gene: TRBV6-6
D gene: TRBD1
CDR3 length: 16
J gene: TRBJ1-3
clone size: once
CDR3 DNA: TGTACCAGCAGTTACTCGACAGGGGGCTCTGAAAACACCATATATTTT
CDR3 protein: CTSSYSTGGSENTIYF

V gene: TRBV20-1
D gene: TRBD2
CDR3 length: 16
J gene: TRBJ2-1
clone size: few
CDR3 DNA: TGCAGTGCGCAACTAGCGGGAGCCCTCTCCTACAATGAGCAGTTCTTC
CDR3 protein: CSAQLAGALSYNEQFF

V gene: TRBV29-1
D gene: -
CDR3 length: 13
J gene: TRBJ1-1
clone size: many
CDR3 DNA: TGCAGCGTTGTTTTCTCCATGAACACTGAAGCTTTCTTT
CDR3 protein: CSVVFSMNTEAFF

V gene: TRBV6-2/TRBV6-3
D gene: -
CDR3 length: 18
J gene: TRBJ2-1
clone size: -
CDR3 DNA: TGTGCCAGCAGTTGCCTGCTTCTAAGCCGAACTTCTTACAATGAGCAGTTCTTC
CDR3 protein: CASSCLLLSRTSYNEQFF

V gene: TRBV12-3/TRBV12-4
D gene: -
CDR3 length: 15
J gene: TRBJ2-3
clone size: -
CDR3 DNA: TGTGCCAGCAGTTTAGATTTCGGGAGCACAGATACGCGGTGTTTT
CDR3 protein: CASSLDFGSTDTRCF

V gene: TRBV11-2
D gene: -
CDR3 length: 14
J gene: TRBJ2-2
clone size: -
CDR3 DNA: TGCGCCAGCAGCTTGAATCCAAACACCAGGGAGCTGTTTTTT
CDR3 protein: CASSLNPNTRELFF

V gene: TRBV7-8
D gene: TRBD2
CDR3 length: 18
J gene: TRBJ2-1
clone size: many
CDR3 DNA: TGTGCCAGCAGCTCCGGGGTGCTAGCGGGGGGTACCTACAATGAGCAGTTCTTC
CDR3 protein: CASSSGVLAGGTYNEQFF

V gene: TRBV14
D gene: TRBD1
CDR3 length: 13
J gene: TRBJ2-7
clone size: many
CDR3 DNA: TGTGCCAGCAGCCCGGACAGGGCCTACGAGCAGTACTTC
CDR3 protein: CASSPDRAYEQYF

V gene: TRBV7-7
D gene: TRBD1
CDR3 length: 19
J gene: TRBJ2-4
clone size: -
CDR3 DNA: TGTGCTAGCAGCCCCCTGTCCTCCGGGACAGGTTTAGCCAAAAACATTCAGTACTTC
CDR3 protein: CASSPLSSGTGLAKNIQYF

V gene: TRBV28
D gene: -
CDR3 length: 15
J gene: TRBJ2-7
clone size: -
CDR3 DNA: TGTGCCAGCAGTTTATGGGACAACCTGAACTACGAGCAGTACTTC
CDR3 protein: CASSLWDNLNYEQYF

V gene: TRBV28
D gene: -
CDR3 length: 12
J gene: TRBJ2-2
clone size: few
CDR3 DNA: TGTGCCAGCAGTTTGATCACCGGGGAGCTGTTTTTT
CDR3 protein: CASSLITGELFF

V gene: TRBV4-2
D gene: -
CDR3 length: 17
J gene: TRBJ2-3
clone size: many
CDR3 DNA: TGTGCCAGCAGCCAAGTCGATTTGGGGGGCGGGACAGATACGCAGTATTTT
CDR3 protein: CASSQVDLGGGTDTQYF

V gene: TRBV12-3/TRBV12-4
D gene: -
CDR3 length: 13
J gene: TRBJ1-1
clone size: many
CDR3 DNA: TGTGCCAGCAGTTTAGTTGTGAACACTGAAGCTTTCTTT
CDR3 protein: CASSLVVNTEAFF

V gene: TRBV5-6
D gene: -
CDR3 length: 15
J gene: TRBJ2-2
clone size: few
CDR3 DNA: TGTGCCAGCTGCTTTCGCGGGGTTGGGTCCGGGGAGCTGTTTTTT
CDR3 protein: CASCFRGVGSGELFF

V gene: TRBV4-1
D gene: -
CDR3 length: 16
J gene: TRBJ2-7
clone size: many
CDR3 DNA: TGCGCCAGCAGCCAAGAAGCCCTTGGCGGTATCTACGAGCAGTACTTC
CDR3 protein: CASSQEALGGIYEQYF

V gene: TRBV7-9
D gene: -
CDR3 length: 14
J gene: TRBJ2-2
clone size: -
CDR3 DNA: TGTGCCAGCAGCTTAACTGGAGGGACCGGGGAGCTGTTTTTT
CDR3 protein: CASSLTGGTGELFF

V gene: TRBV12-3/TRBV12-4
D gene: TRBD2
CDR3 length: 15
J gene: TRBJ2-1
clone size: -
CDR3 DNA: TGTGCCAGTAGTTTAGCGGGGACTAGCGGGAATGCGCAGTTCTTC
CDR3 protein: CASSLAGTSGNAQFF

V gene: TRBV11-1
D gene: -
CDR3 length: 15
J gene: TRBJ2-2
clone size: -
CDR3 DNA: TGTGTCAGCGGAGGTCCATTAGCGGACACCGGGGAGCTGTTTTTT
CDR3 protein: CVSGGPLADTGELFF

V gene: TRBV11-2
D gene: -
CDR3 length: 13
J gene: TRBJ2-3
clone size: -
CDR3 DNA: TGTGCCAACAGCTTAGTTCGAGGAGATACGCACTATTTT
CDR3 protein: CANSLVRGDTHYF

V gene: TRBV11-2
D gene: -
CDR3 length: 15
J gene: TRBJ2-7
clone size: -
CDR3 DNA: TGTGCCAGCATCTTAGATAGGGAAATAGTTCCCGAGCAGTACTTC
CDR3 protein: CASILDREIVPEQYF

V gene: TRBV29-1
D gene: TRBD2
CDR3 length: 17
J gene: TRBJ2-2
clone size: many
CDR3 DNA: TGCAGCGTTGAAAATCGGCTAGCGGGGCAAAGCACCGGGGAGCTGTTTTTT
CDR3 protein: CSVENRLAGQSTGELFF